This is a list of T cell receptor beta chains from one sample in a study of somatic mutations in cytotoxic T cells in rheumatoid arthritis. Data came from immunoSEQ multiplex PCR; TCRdb stores just in-frame clones and leaves some out. Of approximately 17,000 clones listed, nearly 80% are singletons. Sequences were obtained from CD8+ T cells sorted from blood. The receptors were sampled from an adult with rheumatoid arthritis. CDR3s include the opening cysteine and the closing phenylalanine or tryptophan. The D gene is left open where the match is weak. Clone size, where shown, is once, few, many, or a class for clones that have expanded.

NA | TRBJ2-1 | TRBV2 | NA | TGTGCCAGCAGTCGGGGCGTCGGAAAGGGTTTTGAGCAGTTCTTC | CASSRGVGKGFEQFF
TRBD1 | TRBJ1-6 | TRBV6-5 | NA | TGTGCCAGCAGTTACTCGGTCCGACAGGGAAATTCACCCCTCCACTTT | CASSYSVRQGNSPLHF
TRBD2 | TRBJ2-4 | TRBV7-2 | NA | TGTGCCAGCAGCTTAATAGCGGGGGCTCAAAACATTCAGTACTTC | CASSLIAGAQNIQYF
NA | TRBJ2-2 | TRBV27 | NA | TGTGCCAGCAGTTTAGTTTTCAGGGGAGACGGGGAGCTGTTTTTT | CASSLVFRGDGELFF
NA | TRBJ2-7 | TRBV6-5 | NA | TGTGCCAGCAGTCCTCGGGGGGAGCAGTACTTC | CASSPRGEQYF
NA | TRBJ1-5 | TRBV5-8 | once | TGTGCCAGCAGCTCCGATAGTGATAGGCAGGGCAATCAGCCCCAGCATTTT | CASSSDSDRQGNQPQHF
NA | TRBJ2-2 | TRBV5-6 | NA | TGTGCCAGCAGCTTGGAGGTTTTGAACACCGGGGAGCTGTTTTTT | CASSLEVLNTGELFF
TRBD2 | TRBJ2-7 | TRBV7-2 | NA | TGTGCCAGCAGCGTTGCGGGGGGGCGTTACGAGCAGTACTTC | CASSVAGGRYEQYF
NA | TRBJ2-7 | TRBV9 | NA | TGTGCCAGCAGCGTCAGGGGAGAGATTAGGAACGAGCAGTACTTC | CASSVRGEIRNEQYF
NA | TRBJ2-2 | TRBV7-9 | once | TGTGCCAGCAGCTTACGCGAGACCACACCCCCCGGGGAGCTGTTTTTT | CASSLRETTPPGELFF
NA | TRBJ1-2 | TRBV27 | NA | TGTGCCAGCATCGATTTTGGAGGCTATGGCTACACCTTC | CASIDFGGYGYTF
NA | TRBJ2-3 | TRBV7-8 | NA | TGTGCCAGCAGCTTTTCGTTGTCGGCAGATACGCAGTATTTT | CASSFSLSADTQYF
NA | TRBJ1-2 | TRBV6-1 | NA | TGTGCCAGCAGTGAACCACCGGGACAAAGACTTGGCTACACCTTC | CASSEPPGQRLGYTF
NA | TRBJ2-1 | TRBV28 | once | TGTGCCAGCAGTCTGGACTACAATGAGCAGTTCTTC | CASSLDYNEQFF
TRBD1 | TRBJ2-2 | TRBV28 | NA | TGTGCCAGCAGTTTGACAGGGTACACCGGGGAGCTGTTTTTT | CASSLTGYTGELFF
TRBD1 | TRBJ1-2 | TRBV29-1 | NA | TGCAGCGTTGAAGGGACAGGGGAGGATGGCTACACCTTC | CSVEGTGEDGYTF
NA | TRBJ2-7 | TRBV27 | NA | TGTGCCAGCAGTTTAGATGGTTGGTACGAGCAGTACTTC | CASSLDGWYEQYF
NA | TRBJ2-7 | TRBV6-5 | NA | TGTGCCAGCAGTTTTAGACAAGGGATACCAGTCTACGAGCAGTACTTC | CASSFRQGIPVYEQYF
NA | TRBJ1-1 | TRBV6-5 | once | TGTGCCAGCAGTTACTCGTTAAGCCTCACTGAAGCTTTCTTT | CASSYSLSLTEAFF
NA | TRBJ1-5 | TRBV7-8 | NA | TGTGCCAGCAGCTTAGTAGATAATCAGCCCCAGCATTTT | CASSLVDNQPQHF
NA | TRBJ1-4 | TRBV27 | NA | TGTGCCAGCAGTTTAAGTACAGGGAGTTTATATGAAAAACTGTTTTTT | CASSLSTGSLYEKLFF
NA | TRBJ1-4 | TRBV6-5 | NA | TGTGCCAGCAGCATATACACCGCAACTAATGAAAAACTGTTTTTT | CASSIYTATNEKLFF
NA | TRBJ2-7 | TRBV7-9 | NA | TGTGCCAGCAGCCCCGTGTGGGGCCTCTCCTACGAGCAGTACTTC | CASSPVWGLSYEQYF
NA | TRBJ1-5 | TRBV27 | NA | TGTGCCAGCAGTTCTCACCGGACAGAATCGGATCAGCCCCAGCATTTT | CASSSHRTESDQPQHF
TRBD2 | TRBJ2-1 | TRBV6-6 | NA | TGTGCCACCCTAGGGCGGGGGACCTACAATGAGCAGTTCTTC | CATLGRGTYNEQFF
TRBD1 | TRBJ1-1 | TRBV6-5 | NA | TGTGCCAGCAGGGCCGGGACAGTGAACACTGAAGCTTTCTTT | CASRAGTVNTEAFF
NA | TRBJ2-7 | TRBV20-1 | NA | TGCAGTGCTAGAGATCTAGGTGTCGAGTACTTC | CSARDLGVEYF
NA | TRBJ1-1 | TRBV10-3 | once | TGTGCCATCAGTGAACTGAACACTGAAGCTTTCTTT | CAISELNTEAFF
NA | TRBJ2-5 | TRBV4-1 | NA | TGCGCCAGCAGCCCCCCCCACAACCCTTATTCCGGGACCCAAGAGACCCAGTACTTC | CASSPPHNPYSGTQETQYF
NA | TRBJ2-7 | TRBV27 | few | TGTGCCAGCAGTCCCGGCGGGACAGCCTCCGGGCAGTACTTC | CASSPGGTASGQYF
NA | TRBJ1-6 | TRBV9 | few | TGTGCCAGCAGCGGGACCCTGGTAGATTCACCCCTCCACTTT | CASSGTLVDSPLHF
NA | TRBJ1-1 | TRBV7-2 | NA | TGTGCCAGCAGCTTAGGGCTGGTCCGGACCTTT | CASSLGLVRTF
TRBD1 | TRBJ2-1 | TRBV6-1 | NA | TGTGCCATATGGTCCGACAGGGGAGCCTACAATGAGCAGTTCTTC | CAIWSDRGAYNEQFF
TRBD2 | TRBJ2-7 | TRBV27 | NA | TGTGCCAGCAGTTCCCTCAGGACTAGCGGGGGACTTTACGAGCAGTACTTC | CASSSLRTSGGLYEQYF
NA | TRBJ1-1 | TRBV9 | NA | TGTGCCAGCAGCGACGGGGAGGGAGAAAGGAAGACTGAAGCTTTCTTT | CASSDGEGERKTEAFF
NA | TRBJ1-5 | TRBV28 | NA | TGTGCCAGCAGTTTAAGGGGTCCTCAGCCCCAGCATTTT | CASSLRGPQPQHF
TRBD1 | TRBJ1-2 | TRBV6-1 | NA | TGTGCCAGCAGACCAGGGGGGGAACGGGGCTACACCTTC | CASRPGGERGYTF
TRBD1 | TRBJ2-1 | TRBV5-1 | NA | TGCGCCAGCAGCGTCGGGACAGGGAACAATGAGCAGTTCTTC | CASSVGTGNNEQFF
NA | TRBJ2-1 | TRBV9 | few | TGTGCCAGCAGCGCCCCTGGGACTTCTTACAATGAGCAGTTCTTC | CASSAPGTSYNEQFF
NA | TRBJ1-1 | TRBV6-1 | NA | TGTGCCAGCAGTGACGAGGGGTATGTGTTAACTGAAGCTTTCTTT | CASSDEGYVLTEAFF
TRBD2 | TRBJ2-7 | TRBV29-1 | few | TGCAGCGTTGACCTAGCGGGGCACTTAATCTTC | CSVDLAGHLIF
TRBD1 | TRBJ1-1 | TRBV4-1 | few | TGCGCCAGCCGGGACAGGGGGATTAGGGACACTGAAGCTTTCTTT | CASRDRGIRDTEAFF
NA | TRBJ1-2 | TRBV6-1 | NA | TGTGCCAGCATCTTGGGACCGATATATAGCTACACCTTC | CASILGPIYSYTF
NA | TRBJ1-3 | TRBV10-2 | few | TGCGCCAGCAGTGAGTTCAGGGGACCCTCTGGAAACACCATATATTTT | CASSEFRGPSGNTIYF
TRBD1 | TRBJ1-4 | TRBV7-8 | NA | TGTGCCAGCAGCTTCTCAAGGACAGGGGGCGGGGTAACTAATGAAAAACTGTTTTTT | CASSFSRTGGGVTNEKLFF
NA | TRBJ2-3 | TRBV19 | NA | TGTGCCAGTAGTCTGTTTGCTCGCACAGATACGCAGTATTTT | CASSLFARTDTQYF
NA | TRBJ2-1 | TRBV7-2 | NA | TGTGCCAGCCAGGGGACGATATATGAGCAGTTCTTC | CASQGTIYEQFF